Listed below are T cell receptor beta chains from one sample, sequenced in a study of shared clonotypes between healthy human individuals. Assay: immunoSEQ multiplex PCR; the TCRdb copy retains only in-frame clones and omits some. The sample has nearly 500,000 clones, less than 80% seen once; the top ten hold roughly 13%. Sample: PBMCs. These receptors were taken from a woman in her forties in good health. Some clones in this sample may be carry-over from other donors' samples. CDR3s include the opening cysteine and the closing phenylalanine or tryptophan. The D gene is left open where the match is weak. Clone sizes are given selectively: once, few, many, or a class where the clone is expanded.

TRBV28	.	TRBJ1-2	.	TGTGCCAGCAGTTTAAGGGGTGGGACCTATGGCTACACCTTC	CASSLRGGTYGYTF
TRBV19	.	TRBJ1-1	.	TGTGCCAGTAGTATTAGTGCAGGGGCAAATTCCGGAGCTTTCTTT	CASSISAGANSGAFF
TRBV5-1	.	TRBJ2-1	.	TGCGCCAGCAGCTTGGGAGCGGGCAATGAGCAGTTCTTC	CASSLGAGNEQFF
TRBV2	.	TRBJ1-1	.	TGTGCCAGCAGTGAAAAGGGCATCTATGGCACTGAAGCTTTCTTT	CASSEKGIYGTEAFF
TRBV5-1	once	TRBJ2-5	TRBD1	TGCGCCAGCAGCTCAGGGGGCGCAGGCCTTTCGGAGACCCAGTACTTC	CASSSGGAGLSETQYF
TRBV11-2	.	TRBJ2-7	TRBD2	TGTGCCAGCAGCTTAGCGTCTAGCGGGAGATTGGAGCAGTACTTC	CASSLASSGRLEQYF
TRBV7-9	.	TRBJ2-1	TRBD2	TGTGCCAGCAGCCCTGGGGGGGTTCTAGCGGCAGCTGAGCAGTTCTTC	CASSPGGVLAAAEQFF
TRBV2	.	TRBJ2-3	.	TGTGCCAGCAGTCAGGGTTCAGATACGCAGTATTTT	CASSQGSDTQYF
TRBV28	.	TRBJ2-5	.	TGTGCCAGCAGTTTCCGTAAGAGGCGAGGAGAGACCCAGTACTTC	CASSFRKRRGETQYF
TRBV10-2	few	TRBJ1-2	.	TGCGCCAGCAGTGAGGAACAGGGCGCCTATGGCTACACCTTC	CASSEEQGAYGYTF
TRBV10-2	once	TRBJ2-7	.	TGCGCCAGCACTTACGGGGGGCTGAGCTACGAGCAGTACTTC	CASTYGGLSYEQYF
TRBV5-1	.	TRBJ2-3	TRBD1	TGCGCCAGCAGCTCGGACAGGGGGTATACAGATACGCAGTATTTT	CASSSDRGYTDTQYF
TRBV5-1	.	TRBJ2-7	TRBD1	TGCGCCAGCAGCCTACAGCCGGGACAGCCCTTTCTCGAGCAGTACTTC	CASSLQPGQPFLEQYF
TRBV2	.	TRBJ2-1	TRBD2	TGTGCCTCCGGAGGCGGGGGTTTCAATGAGCAGTTCTTC	CASGGGGFNEQFF
TRBV7-2	.	TRBJ1-1	.	TGTGCCAGCAGCCCGGACTCCGATGAAGCTTTCTTT	CASSPDSDEAFF
TRBV21-1	few	TRBJ1-1	.	TGTGCCAGCAGCAAAGAGGGGTTGGAGGGTAACACTGAAGCTTTCTTT	CASSKEGLEGNTEAFF
TRBV18	.	TRBJ1-5	.	TGTGCCAGCTCACCACAGCGTGGTGGCAATCAGCCCCAGCATTTT	CASSPQRGGNQPQHF
TRBV6-1	.	TRBJ1-1	.	TGTGCCAGCAGCCAGACGGCGAACACTGAAGCTTTCTTT	CASSQTANTEAFF
TRBV5-4	.	TRBJ1-2	.	TGTGCCAGCAGCGGATCTAGGACCATTTTTTTCTATGGCTACACCTTC	CASSGSRTIFFYGYTF
TRBV5-8	.	TRBJ2-1	TRBD2	TGTGCCAGCAGCTTGGTGCGGGAGGGCCGGTGGAATGAGCAGTTCTTC	CASSLVREGRWNEQFF
TRBV28	many	TRBJ1-4	.	TGTGCCAGCAGTTTCATGGATACCCGTCGGGAAAAACTGTTTTTT	CASSFMDTRREKLFF
TRBV4-3	.	TRBJ1-2	TRBD1	TGCGCCAGCGGCCACCCCGGGACAGGAAACTATGGCTACACCTTC	CASGHPGTGNYGYTF
TRBV4-1	.	TRBJ2-1	TRBD2	TGCGCCAGCAGCCCGGGACTAGCGGGGACATCCTACAATGAGCAGTTCTTC	CASSPGLAGTSYNEQFF
TRBV11-2	.	TRBJ2-1	.	TGTGCCAGCAGCTTAGCTTCCGGGACCAGAGGTGAGCAGTTCTTC	CASSLASGTRGEQFF
TRBV15	.	TRBJ2-7	.	TGTGCCACCAGCACTGAACTCCGATCGGGCGAGCAGTACTTC	CATSTELRSGEQYF
TRBV5-1	.	TRBJ1-1	.	TGCGCCAGCAGCATGAGGGGGGACACTGAAGCTTTCTTT	CASSMRGDTEAFF
TRBV18	.	TRBJ1-3	.	TGTGCCAGCTCACCGGGCAGCTCTGGAAACACCATATATTTT	CASSPGSSGNTIYF
TRBV6-6	.	TRBJ2-2	.	TGTGCCAGCAGGTCCCTACCGGGTGGCACCGGGGAGCTGTTTTTT	CASRSLPGGTGELFF
TRBV5-6	.	TRBJ1-2	.	TGTGCCAGCAGCGCCGGACAGGGCTACACCTTC	CASSAGQGYTF
TRBV5-1	.	TRBJ2-7	.	TGCGCCAGCAGCTTGGGGGGCCGTTACGAGCAGTACTTC	CASSLGGRYEQYF
TRBV7-3	.	TRBJ2-1	.	TGTGCCAGCAGCCCAAGTGGAGTAGACAATGAGCAGTTCTTC	CASSPSGVDNEQFF
TRBV18	once	TRBJ2-1	TRBD1	TGTGCCAGCACTTTACAGGGGGCCTTATCAATTGGTGAGCAGTTCTTC	CASTLQGALSIGEQFF
TRBV18	.	TRBJ2-7	.	TGTGCCAGCTCACAGATCGGGCCGAATATGGACGAGCAGTACTTC	CASSQIGPNMDEQYF
TRBV5-1	.	TRBJ2-5	.	TGCGCCAGCAGCTTGTTAGCGGAAGAGACCCAGTACTTC	CASSLLAEETQYF
TRBV4-1	.	TRBJ1-3	.	TGCGCCAGCAGCTTCCGGGCCTTACAGGACAACTCTGGAAACACCATATATTTT	CASSFRALQDNSGNTIYF
TRBV4-1	.	TRBJ2-3	.	TGCGCCAGCAGCCAAGAATCACGGAGCACAGATACGCAGTATTTT	CASSQESRSTDTQYF
TRBV2	once	TRBJ2-7	.	TGTGCCAGAGGGGGGACTTGGGAGCAGTACTTC	CARGGTWEQYF
TRBV9	.	TRBJ2-3	.	TGTGCCAGCAGCGTAGACGGGAATCAGAACGCAGATACGCAGTATTTT	CASSVDGNQNADTQYF
TRBV6-5	.	TRBJ1-3	.	TGTGCCAGCAGTTACTCGAGATCCCCGCCGGGAAACACCATATATTTT	CASSYSRSPPGNTIYF
TRBV7-8	.	TRBJ2-7	TRBD1	TGTGCCAGCAGCGTGGACAGGGTCTACGAGCAGTACTTC	CASSVDRVYEQYF
TRBV11-3	.	TRBJ2-2	.	TGTGCCAGCAGCTCAGCGACAGGCACCGGGGAGCTGTTTTTT	CASSSATGTGELFF
TRBV7-3	.	TRBJ2-1	TRBD2	TGTGCCAGCAGCTTACAGGCTAGCGGGACCTATGAGCAGTTCTTC	CASSLQASGTYEQFF
TRBV4-1	.	TRBJ2-5	.	TGCGCCAGCAGCCAAGAAGTGAGACGGCACCAAGAGACCCAGTACTTC	CASSQEVRRHQETQYF
TRBV2	.	TRBJ1-5	.	TGTGCCAGTTTGTTAGGTCTTTCGGATCAGCCCCAGCATTTT	CASLLGLSDQPQHF
TRBV5-1	.	TRBJ2-5	TRBD1	TGCGCCAGCAGCTTCGCACAGGGGAAGGAGACCCAGTACTTC	CASSFAQGKETQYF
TRBV2	many	TRBJ2-3	.	TGTGCCAGCAGTGAAGGAACGGGAGTCACAGATACGCAGTATTTT	CASSEGTGVTDTQYF
TRBV28	.	TRBJ2-7	.	TGTGCCAGCAGCTCCCCCACAGGTTACTCCTACGAGCAGTACTTC	CASSSPTGYSYEQYF
TRBV14	.	TRBJ2-5	.	TGTGCCAGCAGCCAAGATGCAGCTTCAGGGACCCAGTACTTC	CASSQDAASGTQYF
TRBV29-1	.	TRBJ1-4	.	TGCAGCGGCACCCTCGGGACGAATGAAAAACTGTTTTTT	CSGTLGTNEKLFF
TRBV29-1	.	TRBJ1-5	.	TGCAGCGTCGCCGCACAGAGCAATCAACCCCAGCATTTT	CSVAAQSNQPQHF
TRBV19	.	TRBJ2-3	TRBD2	TGTGCCAGTAGACCGAGGACTAGCGGGAGCTTCGATACGCAGTATTTT	CASRPRTSGSFDTQYF